The present T cell receptor (beta chain) was sequenced within a study of neurological immune-mediated disorders (dated by TCRdb to the late 2010s). Notes on the research overall: Among the 35 or so multiple sclerosis patients, some 31 had relapsing-remitting MS and 3 had secondary progressive MS. The cohort was made up of approximately 65 subjects, consisting of some 15 HAM/TSP patients, roughly 35 multiple sclerosis patients and 20 or so healthy controls. Peripheral blood TCR-beta repertoires from patients with HTLV-I-associated myelopathy (HAM/TSP), patients with multiple sclerosis, and healthy controls were compared in the study using UMI-based sequencing. Longitudinal samples, technical triplicates and paired sorted CD4+ and CD8+ T-cell subsets, alongside PBMC samples, were included among the approximately 110 TCR-beta libraries.

For sorted-subset TCR libraries, about a million sorted CD4+ or CD8+ T cells were used. Multiple sclerosis patients were enrolled in a US clinical protocol evaluating disease progression by magnetic resonance imaging. Peripheral blood was subjected to Ficoll-Hypaque density gradient centrifugation to isolate PBMCs, which were then cryopreserved in liquid nitrogen. Paired sorted CD4+ and CD8+ subsets came from healthy controls, HAM/TSP patients and MS patients. To synthesize cDNA, template-switch 5'RACE was performed with a primer carrying a 10-nucleotide random unique molecular identifier so that each TCR transcript was tagged. Every sequencing run covered 15-18 subjects and yielded more than 170 million TCR-beta sequences. Total RNA was extracted with the RNeasy kit. TCR-beta VDJ regions were amplified with primers for the TCR constant region and the 5'RACE anchor, using the KAPA Real-time Library Amplification kit. Sample indexes and Illumina adaptors were added in a first PCR, after which library yield was increased in a second PCR. After Ampure bead purification, the roughly 650 bp TCR product was size-selected on a 2% E-gel SizeSelection system. Before pooling, library quality was checked on a Bioanalyzer, concentration was measured with Qubit, and libraries were quantified with the Kapa Library Quantification kit. An Illumina HiSeq 2500 sequenced the libraries paired-end 2 x 150 bp. To increase sequence diversity, roughly 24-32% phiX was spiked into each library pool. Processing in the source paper ran as follows. Quality-filtered reads were processed with the UMI-based MiGEC pipeline, and over 80% of raw TCR sequences were removed by the MiGEC pipeline during error correction. IMGT germline references were used for alignment of VDJ genes, and clonotypes were defined by a unique CDR3 amino acid sequence together with V-J genes. Clonal expansion, Shannon diversity and CDR3 relatedness (CalcPairwiseDistances, ClusterSamples) were evaluated with VDJtools, and phylogenetic trees were built with CLCbio workbench. Clones with at least 8 unique UMIs were defined as expanded, with this threshold being based on coefficient-of-variation modelling across technical triplicates. TCRdb's own reprocessing of the public reads used fastp at Q25 and MiXCR and kept productive beta chains. Every entry covers one CDR3 protein and lists the most common genes and DNA from its rows. The V and J calls here are based on TCRdb, not the publication. This sample has 55,000 or so distinct CDR3 sequences in its table, and 4% of those were observed once. The ten largest clonotypes hold approximately 2% of the sample.

Measured from the cysteine to the phenylalanine, the CDR3 is 14 residues long. Only the CDR3 part of the read is kept: 42 bases, read in frame from the first base. Trimming leaves V shorter by 6 bases and J shorter by 8 bases, with the junction holding 6 bases beyond the gene matches. Here is what the overall study found, with its caveats: In a phylogenetic analysis, the repertoires of 18 out of 34 MS patients fell into a single cluster of related CDR3 sequences, pointing to a possible signature at the repertoire level. The MS cluster showed no association with clinical or MRI features, and the authors stated that larger cohorts are needed. No identical CDR3 amino acid sequences were found to be shared among expanded clones across subjects, suggesting that TCR-beta repertoires were private in all groups. The highest TCR clonal expansion was observed in HAM/TSP patients, whereas the lowest was observed in MS patients, even when compared with healthy controls.

This clonotype was seen repeatedly, ten times or more. Its antigen is not yet known. No clone much larger than this one lies a single base away; base qualities are absent. The receptor comes from a woman in her 40s with multiple sclerosis. The sample taken for sequencing was CD4+ T cells from blood. This sequence uses TRBV12-3 or TRBV12-4 and TRBJ1-4, with 10 bases aligning to TRBD1. The bases read TGTGCCAGCAGCCGGGGACAGGGGAACGAAAAACTGTTTTTT. It translates as CASSRGQGNEKLFF.